This entry describes one TCR beta chain. The antigen this receptor binds is unknown. No base quality information exists; no much larger clone differs at one position. A distance of 16 bases separates the germline ends of V and J, which lose 3 bases and 3 bases respectively. The CDR3 runs 15 amino acids, cysteine and phenylalanine included. Only the CDR3 region is kept as DNA, spanning 45 bases read in frame from base 1. According to the germline V gene, CDR1 reads SGDLS and CDR2 reads YYNGEE. Collaborating institutions collected whole blood in K2EDTA tubes following their own protocols. For TCRbeta analysis, collaborator samples were shipped as frozen whole blood, as isolated PBMCs, or as DNA extracted from either sample type. These data come from a study of blood T cell repertoires in COVID-19 (TCRdb year 2020). Context from the whole study: Collaborator samples came from the United States, Italy and Spain and covered acute and convalescent phases of COVID-19. Samples came from the ongoing ImmuneRACE study (first 160 participants) plus 1,254 subjects from 6 global collaborators. The material from the prospective study consisted of cDNA or gDNA derived from T cells, B-cell-depleted T cells, or PBMCs. The sample metadata nearly always contained a de-identified subject ID, COVID-19 status, age in years and sex. The dataset comprised deeply sampled blood TCRbeta repertoires from subjects exposed to, actively infected with, or recovered from COVID-19. Where available, HLA class I and class II types were obtained from metadata supplied by the sample provider rather than from assay-based typing. The repertoires were released in a freely available public database meant as a resource for research on the immune response to SARS-CoV-2.

What the research found in general, with its limitations: The amount of clinical and demographic metadata varied by source and participant and was provided uncurated.

TCRbeta CDR3 regions were amplified from genomic DNA by means of the immunoSEQ Assay, a bias-controlled multiplex PCR. The paper's processing steps were these. The number of nucleated cells in each sample was estimated by amplification of reference gene primers within the assay. Sequence reads were collapsed and filtered to measure the absolute abundance of every unique TCRbeta CDR3 rearrangement. For each sample, productive Simpson clonality was calculated as the square root of Simpson's diversity index across productive rearrangements. TCRdb took this table from immuneACCESS and kept in-frame rearrangements with V and J called. Such tables lack part of the clones; where checked against another copy, unresolved V genes explain under half of the gap, and the rest is unexplained. The D gene and trimming were derived from the DNA, and the V and J assignments and clone size from that table. The sample has 65,000 to 80,000 clones on record, about 87% of them singletons. The ten largest clones add up to just over 8% of the sample.

Recombination linked TRBV9 to TRBJ2-7; TRBD1 is possibly the D segment (6 matching bases). Source material: peripheral blood. The clonotype was recovered from a man in his fifties with active COVID-19. CDR3 reads: CASSASRGFIYEQYF. The DNA is TGTGCCAGCAGCGCCAGCAGGGGTTTTATCTACGAGCAGTACTTC.